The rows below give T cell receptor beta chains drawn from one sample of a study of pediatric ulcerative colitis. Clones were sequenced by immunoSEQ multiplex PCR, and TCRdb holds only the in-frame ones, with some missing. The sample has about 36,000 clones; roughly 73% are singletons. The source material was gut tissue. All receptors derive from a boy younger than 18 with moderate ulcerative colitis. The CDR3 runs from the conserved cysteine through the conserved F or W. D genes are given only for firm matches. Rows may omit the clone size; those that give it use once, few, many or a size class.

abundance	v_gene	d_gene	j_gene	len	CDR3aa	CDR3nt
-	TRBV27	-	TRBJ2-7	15	CASSFIGSRSYEQYF	TGTGCCAGCAGTTTTATCGGGAGTCGGTCCTACGAGCAGTACTTC
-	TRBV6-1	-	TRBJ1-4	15	CASSEEGGDNEKLFF	TGTGCCAGCAGTGAAGAAGGAGGGGATAATGAAAAACTGTTTTTT
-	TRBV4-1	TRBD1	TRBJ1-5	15	CASSPQQGAGWPQHF	TGCGCCAGCAGCCCACAACAGGGGGCGGGGTGGCCCCAGCATTTT
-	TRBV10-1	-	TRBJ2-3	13	CASRAQDTDTQYF	TGCGCCAGCAGGGCTCAAGACACAGATACGCAGTATTTT
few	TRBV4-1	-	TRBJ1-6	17	CASSQDFTGGYNSPLHF	TGCGCCAGCAGCCAAGATTTTACAGGAGGATATAATTCACCCCTCCACTTT
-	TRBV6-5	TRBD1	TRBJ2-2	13	CASRPTGAGELFF	TGTGCCAGCAGGCCAACAGGGGCCGGGGAGCTGTTTTTT
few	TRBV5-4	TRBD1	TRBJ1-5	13	CASSRGQYQPQHF	TGTGCCAGCAGCCGGGGACAGTATCAGCCCCAGCATTTT
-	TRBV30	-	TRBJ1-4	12	CAWSVPGGKLFF	TGTGCCTGGAGTGTTCCCGGGGGAAAACTGTTTTTT
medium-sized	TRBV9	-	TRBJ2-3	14	CASSVGLYTDTQYF	TGTGCCAGCAGCGTAGGCCTGTACACAGATACGCAGTATTTT
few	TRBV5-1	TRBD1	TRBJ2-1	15	CASSPGQEGHNEQFF	TGCGCCAGCAGCCCGGGACAGGAGGGTCACAATGAGCAGTTCTTC
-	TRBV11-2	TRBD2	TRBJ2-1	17	CASSRGLAGGPYNEQFF	TGTGCCAGCAGCCGCGGACTAGCGGGAGGCCCCTACAATGAGCAGTTCTTC
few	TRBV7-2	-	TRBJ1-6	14	CASSLRQGNSPLHF	TGTGCCAGCAGCTTAAGGCAGGGAAATTCACCCCTCCACTTT
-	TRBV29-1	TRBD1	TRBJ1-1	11	CSVGTAEGSFF	TGCAGCGTCGGGACAGCCGAGGGTTCCTTCTTT
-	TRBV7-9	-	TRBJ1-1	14	CASSLATGFTEAFF	TGTGCCAGCAGCTTAGCCACAGGGTTCACTGAAGCTTTCTTT
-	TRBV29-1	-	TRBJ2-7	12	CSVWGAGYEQYF	TGCAGCGTGTGGGGGGCCGGCTACGAGCAGTACTTC
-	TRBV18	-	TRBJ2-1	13	CASSPQGNNEQFF	TGTGCCAGCTCACCACAGGGAAACAATGAGCAGTTCTTC
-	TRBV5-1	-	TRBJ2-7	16	CASSLIPGPTTYEQYF	TGCGCCAGCAGCTTAATCCCCGGGCCAACTACCTACGAGCAGTACTTC
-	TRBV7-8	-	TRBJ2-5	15	CASSSAGAIRETQYF	TGTGCCAGCAGCTCGGCAGGGGCTATTCGAGAGACCCAGTACTTC
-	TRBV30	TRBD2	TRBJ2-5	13	CAYETGGRETQYF	TGTGCTTACGAGACGGGGGGGCGAGAGACCCAGTACTTC
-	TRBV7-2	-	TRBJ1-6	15	CASSILPGFNSPLHF	TGTGCCAGCAGCATCCTCCCTGGATTTAATTCACCCCTCCACTTT
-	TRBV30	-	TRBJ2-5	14	CAWSLMTGRVTQYF	TGTGCCTGGAGTTTAATGACTGGGAGAGTGACCCAGTACTTC
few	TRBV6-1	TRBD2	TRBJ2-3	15	CASRGLAGGPDTQYF	TGTGCCAGCAGGGGACTAGCGGGAGGGCCAGATACGCAGTATTTT
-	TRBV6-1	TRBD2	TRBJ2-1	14	CASSVWGGPNEQFF	TGTGCCAGCAGTGTATGGGGAGGGCCAAATGAGCAGTTCTTC
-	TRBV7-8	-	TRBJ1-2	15	CASSLGTASLYGYTF	TGTGCCAGCAGCTTAGGGACAGCCTCCCTCTATGGCTACACCTTC
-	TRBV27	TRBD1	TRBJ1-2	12	CASSTGGYGYTF	TGTGCCAGCAGCACAGGGGGCTATGGCTACACCTTC
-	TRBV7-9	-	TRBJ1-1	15	CASSATTGGNTEAFF	TGTGCCAGCAGCGCAACGACAGGTGGAAACACTGAAGCTTTCTTT
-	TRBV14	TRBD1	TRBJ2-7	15	CASSPTGGPSYEQYF	TGTGCCAGCAGCCCGACAGGGGGTCCCTCCTACGAGCAGTACTTC
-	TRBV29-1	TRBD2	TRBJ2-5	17	CSVYGGTSGGLGETQYF	TGCAGCGTTTATGGTGGGACTAGCGGGGGGCTTGGGGAGACCCAGTACTTC
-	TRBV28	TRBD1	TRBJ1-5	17	CASSLWGQGGNNQPQHF	TGTGCCAGCAGTTTATGGGGTCAGGGGGGGAACAATCAGCCCCAGCATTTT
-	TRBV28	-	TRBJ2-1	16	CASTSPDRRSYNEQFF	TGTGCCAGCACCTCCCCGGACCGTCGCTCCTACAATGAGCAGTTCTTC
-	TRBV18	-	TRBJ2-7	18	CASSPGAPTRGITYEQYF	TGTGCCAGCTCACCAGGGGCCCCTACCCGGGGAATCACCTACGAGCAGTACTTC
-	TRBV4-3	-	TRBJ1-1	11	CASSQGVRTFF	TGCGCCAGCAGCCAAGGAGTCCGGACTTTCTTT
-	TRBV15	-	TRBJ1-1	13	CATSIVPSTEAFF	TGTGCCACCAGCATTGTCCCGAGCACTGAAGCTTTCTTT
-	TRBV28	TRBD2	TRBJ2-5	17	CASLSPSNSGGAETQYF	TGTGCCAGCCTGAGCCCTTCAAATAGCGGGGGGGCCGAGACCCAGTACTTC
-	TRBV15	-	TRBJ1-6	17	CATRRPLGAGDNSPLHF	TGTGCCACCAGACGACCTCTTGGGGCAGGAGATAATTCACCCCTCCACTTT
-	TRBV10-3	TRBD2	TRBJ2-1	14	CAISGLAGRNEQFF	TGTGCCATCAGCGGACTAGCGGGGCGCAATGAGCAGTTCTTC
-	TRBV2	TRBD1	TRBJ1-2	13	CASSRQGDYGYTF	TGTGCCAGCAGTAGACAGGGGGACTATGGCTACACCTTC
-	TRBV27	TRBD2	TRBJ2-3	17	CASSSPGTSGSTDTQYF	TGTGCCAGCAGTTCACCCGGGACTAGTGGTAGCACAGATACGCAGTATTTT
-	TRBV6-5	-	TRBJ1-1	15	CASSTGIISYTEAFF	TGTGCCAGCAGTACAGGTATAATTTCCTACACTGAAGCTTTCTTT
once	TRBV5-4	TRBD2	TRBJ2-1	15	CASSLGAGGYNEQFF	TGTGCCAGCAGCTTGGGAGCGGGAGGGTACAATGAGCAGTTCTTC
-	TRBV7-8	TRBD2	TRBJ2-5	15	CASSLLAGERETQYF	TGTGCCAGCAGTCTCCTAGCGGGTGAGCGGGAGACCCAGTACTTC
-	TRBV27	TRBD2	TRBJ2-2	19	CASSLLYGGGAPNTGELFF	TGTGCCAGCAGTTTATTGTACGGCGGGGGGGCCCCGAACACCGGGGAGCTGTTTTTT
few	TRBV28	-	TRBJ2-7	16	CASSLILGQRYYEQYF	TGTGCCAGCAGTTTAATCCTCGGACAGAGATACTACGAGCAGTACTTC
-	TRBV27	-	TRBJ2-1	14	CASSTISSYNEQFF	TGTGCCAGCAGCACGATAAGCTCCTACAATGAGCAGTTCTTC
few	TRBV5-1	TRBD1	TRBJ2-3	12	CASSSDRDTQYF	TGCGCCAGCAGCTCGGACAGGGATACGCAGTATTTT
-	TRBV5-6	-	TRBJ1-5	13	CASSRDIREPQHF	TGTGCCAGCAGCCGCGATATACGGGAGCCCCAGCATTTT
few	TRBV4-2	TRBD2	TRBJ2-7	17	CASSQQMGSGATYEQYF	TGTGCCAGCAGCCAACAGATGGGTAGCGGGGCTACCTACGAGCAGTACTTC
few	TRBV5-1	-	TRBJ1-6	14	CASSLTGPDSPLHF	TGCGCCAGCAGCTTGACGGGACCTGATTCACCCCTCCACTTT
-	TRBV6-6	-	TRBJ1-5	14	CASSRQNSNQPQHF	TGTGCCAGCAGCCGACAGAATAGCAATCAGCCCCAGCATTTT
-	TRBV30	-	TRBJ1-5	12	CAWSGSNQPQHF	TGTGCCTGGAGTGGCAGCAATCAGCCCCAGCATTTT
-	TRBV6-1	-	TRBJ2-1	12	CASMRLGNEQFF	TGTGCCAGCATGAGACTGGGCAATGAGCAGTTCTTC
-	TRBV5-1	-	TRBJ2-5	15	CASSLWRALQETQYF	TGCGCCAGCAGCTTGTGGCGCGCTTTACAAGAGACCCAGTACTTC